This is a list of T cell receptor beta chains from one sample in a study of blood T cells in healthy people across ages. TCRdb reanalysed the 5' RACE reads using MiXCR and keeps one entry per CDR3 protein. The sample has 760,000 or so distinct CDR3 sequences; 20% to 30% are singletons. This sample also belongs to another study, concerning T cells of mothers and their children.

The sample comprised blood. All receptors derive from a boy aged 5-17 years in good health. CDR3s include the opening cysteine and the closing phenylalanine or tryptophan. D genes are given only for firm matches. Clone size is given for some rows only: seen once, a few or many times, or a class if the clone is expanded.

>.|.|TRBV2|TRBJ2-5
CASGTPSGETQYF
TGTGCCAGCGGGACTCCCAGTGGGGAGACCCAGTACTTC
>.|.|TRBV20-1|TRBJ2-1
CSEAGQSSYNEQFF
TGCAGTGAAGCCGGACAGAGCTCCTACAATGAGCAGTTCTTC
>few|.|TRBV12-5|TRBJ2-1
CASSRRGSSDYNEQFF
TGTGCTAGTTCCCGGAGAGGGTCCTCAGACTACAATGAGCAGTTCTTC
>.|TRBD1|TRBV7-3|TRBJ2-3
CASSLGTDTTDTQYF
TGTGCCAGCAGCTTAGGGACAGATACCACAGATACGCAGTATTTT
>.|TRBD1|TRBV11-2|TRBJ2-5
CASSLDRDRGTQYF
TGTGCCAGCAGCTTAGACAGGGACAGGGGGACCCAGTACTTC
>.|.|TRBV6-5|TRBJ1-4
CASSRQGSGNEKLFF
TGTGCCAGCTCCCGGCAGGGTTCGGGTAATGAAAAACTGTTTTTT
>few|TRBD2|TRBV6-5|TRBJ2-1
CASSFIGGLSGRGLDNEQFF
TGTGCCAGCAGTTTTATCGGGGGGCTAAGCGGGAGAGGATTGGACAATGAGCAGTTCTTC
>few|TRBD1|TRBV7-8|TRBJ2-7
CASGRTGIPEQYF
TGTGCCTCGGGCAGGACAGGGATTCCCGAGCAGTACTTC
>.|.|TRBV29-1|TRBJ1-4
CSVTITGIGEKLFF
TGCAGCGTTACCATCACAGGAATTGGGGAAAAACTGTTTTTT
>.|.|TRBV5-1|TRBJ1-2
CASSLKDERPANYGYTF
TGCGCCAGCAGCTTGAAAGATGAGAGGCCAGCTAACTATGGCTACACCTTC
>few|TRBD2|TRBV11-2|TRBJ2-1
CASSPLAGPSYNEQFF
TGTGCCAGCAGCCCCCTAGCGGGACCATCCTACAATGAGCAGTTCTTC
>.|.|TRBV14|TRBJ1-4
CASSQEQGWEKLFF
TGTGCCAGCAGCCAAGAACAGGGCTGGGAAAAACTGTTTTTT
>.|TRBD2|TRBV3-1|TRBJ2-7
CASSQDGQRGSYEQYF
TGTGCCAGCAGCCAAGATGGACAGCGGGGGTCCTACGAGCAGTACTTC
>.|TRBD2|TRBV3-1|TRBJ2-1
CASSQRPSGYNEQFF
TGTGCCAGCAGCCAAAGGCCTAGCGGATACAATGAGCAGTTCTTC
>.|TRBD2|TRBV13|TRBJ2-3
CASSSDGRENTDTQYF
TGTGCCAGCAGCTCGGACGGGCGGGAGAACACAGATACGCAGTATTTT
>.|.|TRBV5-4|TRBJ2-3
CASSLDPYTDTQYF
TGTGCCAGCAGCTTGGACCCCTACACAGATACGCAGTATTTT
>.|TRBD2|TRBV20-1|TRBJ2-3
CSASGLAGRLADTQYF
TGCAGTGCCTCGGGACTAGCGGGGCGCTTGGCAGATACGCAGTATTTT
>.|.|TRBV5-4|TRBJ2-5
CASSLEDGETQYF
TGTGCCAGCAGCTTGGAAGATGGGGAGACCCAGTACTTC
>few|TRBD1|TRBV20-1|TRBJ1-2
CSAPGSGTDYGYTF
TGCAGTGCTCCCGGTTCAGGGACAGACTATGGCTACACCTTC
>.|TRBD2|TRBV9|TRBJ2-3
CASSGGGAGATDTQYF
TGTGCCAGCAGCGGAGGCGGGGCGGGAGCTACAGATACGCAGTATTTT
>few|.|TRBV28|TRBJ2-5
CASSPQFGTVQETQYF
TGTGCCAGCAGTCCTCAGTTTGGGACGGTGCAAGAGACCCAGTACTTC
>few|TRBD1|TRBV19|TRBJ1-5
CASSTGQGSYQPQHF
TGTGCCAGTAGTACCGGACAGGGGAGTTATCAGCCCCAGCATTTT
>.|.|TRBV12-3/TRBV12-4|TRBJ2-4
CASSTEGPGDIQYF
TGTGCCAGCAGTACCGAAGGGCCAGGGGACATTCAGTACTTC
>.|.|TRBV7-2|TRBJ1-1
CASRTDWNTEAFF
TGTGCCAGCAGAACCGACTGGAACACTGAAGCTTTCTTT
>many|.|TRBV3-1|TRBJ1-5
CASSQGNQPQHF
TGTGCCAGCAGCCAGGGGAATCAGCCCCAGCATTTT
>few|.|TRBV10-2|TRBJ2-6
CASSESSSISGANVLTF
TGCGCCAGCAGTGAGTCGAGCAGCATCTCTGGGGCCAACGTCCTGACTTTC
>.|.|TRBV9|TRBJ2-5
CASSAGSPETQYF
TGTGCCAGCAGCGCGGGGAGTCCAGAGACCCAGTACTTC
>few|TRBD2|TRBV5-1|TRBJ2-7
CASSFSGGTYEQYF
TGCGCCAGCAGCTTTAGCGGGGGTACCTACGAGCAGTACTTC
>.|TRBD2|TRBV29-1|TRBJ2-1
CSELTSGGGEQFF
TGCAGCGAGCTCACTAGCGGGGGGGGTGAGCAGTTCTTC
>.|.|TRBV7-2|TRBJ2-1
CASSKSGYNEQFF
TGTGCCAGCAGCAAATCTGGATACAATGAGCAGTTCTTC
>few|.|TRBV5-6|TRBJ2-3
CASSTYGTDTQYF
TGTGCCAGCAGCACGTACGGGACAGATACGCAGTATTTT
>few|.|TRBV18|TRBJ1-2
CASSPARDYGYTF
TGTGCCAGCTCACCAGCCAGGGACTATGGCTACACCTTC
>.|.|TRBV10-2|TRBJ2-3
CASSETGGGGDTQYF
TGCGCCAGCAGTGAGACGGGGGGCGGGGGAGATACGCAGTATTTT
>.|TRBD2|TRBV27|TRBJ2-7
CASSEGLAGVNEQYF
TGTGCCAGCAGTGAGGGACTAGCGGGAGTTAACGAGCAGTACTTC
>few|TRBD1|TRBV14|TRBJ2-5
CASSQEGGLFAGRIETQYF
TGTGCCAGCAGCCAAGAAGGGGGCCTTTTTGCGGGTAGGATCGAGACCCAGTACTTC
>many|.|TRBV29-1|TRBJ2-5
CSVEVTGKETQYF
TGCAGCGTTGAAGTCACAGGGAAAGAGACCCAGTACTTC
>few|.|TRBV3-1|TRBJ1-4
CASSQPDRGEKLFF
TGTGCCAGCAGCCAACCAGACCGTGGCGAAAAACTGTTTTTT
>.|.|TRBV6-2/TRBV6-3|TRBJ1-2
CAGSYGGGDYGYTF
TGTGCCGGCAGTTATGGAGGGGGAGACTATGGCTACACCTTC
>.|.|TRBV5-6|TRBJ1-6
CASSQEQEPGSPLHF
TGTGCCAGCAGCCAAGAACAGGAGCCAGGTTCACCCCTCCACTTT
>.|.|TRBV2|TRBJ2-1
CASSDSGLSYNEQFF
TGTGCCAGCAGTGACAGCGGGTTATCCTACAATGAGCAGTTCTTC
>few|.|TRBV4-3|TRBJ1-1
CASSQGQGRMNTEAFF
TGCGCCAGCAGCCAAGGGCAGGGGAGGATGAACACTGAAGCTTTCTTT